These 9 T cell receptor beta chains were sequenced from one sample in a study of response to subunit inactivated influenza vaccine. TCRdb re-analysed the RT-PCR reads in MiXCR, keeping a single row per CDR3 protein. The repertoire includes about 520,000 distinct CDR3 sequences, around 25% of them detected once, and under 2.5% sits in the top ten. The sequencing used CD4+ T cells sorted from PBMCs, collected 4 to 6 days after vaccination. The receptor set was obtained from a man over 45 who received an inactivated influenza vaccine.

The table lists this clonotype with many counts. The chain is built from TRBV12-3 or TRBV12-4 and TRBJ2-7, with a tentative D call TRBD1 (5 bases). V was clipped by 4 bases and J by 5 bases, with 18 bases between them. This CDR3 comprises 15 residues. This CDR3 reads CASSSPYSGANEQYF. CDR3 nucleotide sequence: TGTGCCAGCAGTTCACCGTACAGTGGGGCTAACGAGCAGTACTTC.

This clonotype was observed at least ten times. The chain is built from TRBV20-1 and TRBJ2-7; the D call may be TRBD1 or TRBD2 (5 bases each). Trimming left V 2 bases short and J 2 bases short, with 13 bases between. Germline CDR1 reads DFQATT; CDR2 reads SNEGSKA (reference sequence). The CDR3 spans 14 residues. The CDR3 sequence is CSARISGRTYEQYF. The DNA for the CDR3 is TGCAGTGCTAGAATCTCGGGACGGACCTACGAGCAGTACTTC.

This clonotype has only a few counts. V gene TRBV20-1 combines with J gene TRBJ1-1; possible D gene TRBD1, 6 bases. This CDR3 region has 12 residues. The V end was cut by 3 bases, the J end by 5 bases, with 10 bases between. Germline lookup yields CDR1 DFQATT and CDR2 SNEGSKA (reference sequence). CDR3 protein: CSASRGGTEAFF. CDR3 DNA: TGCAGTGCTAGTCGAGGGGGGACTGAAGCTTTCTTT.

This clonotype occurred a few times. The chain couples TRBV20-1 to TRBJ2-7; D gene uncertain. V was trimmed by 6 bases and J by 2 bases, leaving 11 bases between them. The CDR3 is 12 residues long. Looked up from germline, CDR1 is DFQATT and CDR2 is SNEGSKA (reference sequence). CDR3 nucleotide sequence: TGCAGTGCCCGGGCCCACACCTACGAGCAGTACTTC. Its protein product is CSARAHTYEQYF.

This clonotype appeared a few times. The genes are TRBV6-5 and TRBJ1-2, with D uncertain. The CDR3 contains 13 residues. V was clipped by 1 base and J by 4 bases, with 7 bases between them. CDR1 MNHEY and CDR2 SVGAGI come from the germline V gene. The CDR3 loop reads CASSYYQSYGYTF. CDR3 nucleotides: TGTGCCAGCAGTTACTACCAGTCCTATGGCTACACCTTC.

This clonotype turned up a few times. This chain joins TRBV5-1 and TRBJ2-2; weak D call: TRBD2 (6 bases). This CDR3 comprises 16 residues. CDR1 is SGHRS, CDR2 YFSETQ, per germline. With 0 bases removed from V and 4 bases from J, the gap between germline ends came to 13 bases. CDR3 region: CASSLGPAGGTGELFF. DNA of the CDR3: TGCGCCAGCAGCTTGGGGCCAGCCGGGGGCACCGGGGAGCTGTTTTTT.

J is TRBJ2-3 and V is TRBV20-1, with TRBD2 matching 10 bases. Trimming at V came to 5 bases and at J to 5 bases, leaving 10 bases not matched to a gene. Per germline, CDR1 DFQATT and CDR2 SNEGSKA (reference sequence). The CDR3 has 15 residues. The CDR3 DNA is TGCAGTGCTGCAGAGACTAGCGGGTTTAAAGATACGCAGTATTTT. Translation gives CSAAETSGFKDTQYF.

This clonotype was found many times. The chain carries TRBV29-1 and TRBJ2-5; D could derive from TRBD1 or TRBD2 (6 bases each). V shed 7 bases and J shed 4 bases, with 16 bases lying between them. The CDR3 sequence is 13 residues long. Germline V gene sequence: CDR1 SQVTM, CDR2 ANQGSEA. The CDR3 loop reads CSASLGGPETQYF. The CDR3 region has the DNA TGCAGCGCCTCTCTCGGGGGCCCAGAGACCCAGTACTTC.

The chain employs TRBV7-9 and TRBJ1-1, with 8 bases identical to TRBD1. V gave up 7 bases and J gave up 1 base; unmatched junction bases: 5. This CDR3 has 14 residues. Germline CDR1 SEHNR, CDR2 FQNEAQ (reference sequence). For the CDR3, the DNA is TGTGCCAGCACCCGGACAGGGAGGAACACTGAAGCTTTCTTT. Its translation: CASTRTGRNTEAFF.